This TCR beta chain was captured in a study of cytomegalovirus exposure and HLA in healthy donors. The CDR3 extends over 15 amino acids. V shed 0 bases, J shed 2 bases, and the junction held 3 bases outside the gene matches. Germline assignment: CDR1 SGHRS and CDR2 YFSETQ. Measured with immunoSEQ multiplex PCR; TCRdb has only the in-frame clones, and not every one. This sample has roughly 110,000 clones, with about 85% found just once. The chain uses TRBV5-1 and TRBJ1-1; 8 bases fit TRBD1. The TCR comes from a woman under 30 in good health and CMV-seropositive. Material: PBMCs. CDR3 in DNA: TGCGCCAGCAGCTTGGTGGACAGGGCCAACACTGAAGCTTTCTTT. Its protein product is CASSLVDRANTEAFF.